This T cell receptor beta chain was documented in a study of T-cell memory formation after mild COVID-19. About the research overall: Each donor largely had its own TCR clusters.

Points from the study as a whole: What remained unconfirmed was the SARS-CoV-2 specificity of second-wave clones peaking on day 37.

TCRdb reprocessed the 5' RACE reads with MiXCR, giving one entry per CDR3 protein. Here the sample spans about 440,000 distinct CDR3 sequences, over 15% being singletons. As regards this clonotype: Its specificity is unknown.

Sequencing input: PBMCs or a T cell subset sorted from them (not recorded which). This TCR derives from an adult woman who had mild COVID-19 (a few samples of this study predate the infection). Cell type and time point are not known.

This chain's CDR3 is CSADPRLAGLLQYF. For the CDR3, the DNA is TGCAGTGCTGATCCAAGACTAGCGGGGCTGTTGCAGTACTTC. J is TRBJ2-7 and V is TRBV20-1; the match to TRBD2 covers 11 bases. The ends lost 5 bases at V and 9 bases at J; junction bases unmatched: 12. The CDR3 extends over 14 amino acids. CDR1 DFQATT and CDR2 SNEGSKA come from the germline V gene (reference sequence).